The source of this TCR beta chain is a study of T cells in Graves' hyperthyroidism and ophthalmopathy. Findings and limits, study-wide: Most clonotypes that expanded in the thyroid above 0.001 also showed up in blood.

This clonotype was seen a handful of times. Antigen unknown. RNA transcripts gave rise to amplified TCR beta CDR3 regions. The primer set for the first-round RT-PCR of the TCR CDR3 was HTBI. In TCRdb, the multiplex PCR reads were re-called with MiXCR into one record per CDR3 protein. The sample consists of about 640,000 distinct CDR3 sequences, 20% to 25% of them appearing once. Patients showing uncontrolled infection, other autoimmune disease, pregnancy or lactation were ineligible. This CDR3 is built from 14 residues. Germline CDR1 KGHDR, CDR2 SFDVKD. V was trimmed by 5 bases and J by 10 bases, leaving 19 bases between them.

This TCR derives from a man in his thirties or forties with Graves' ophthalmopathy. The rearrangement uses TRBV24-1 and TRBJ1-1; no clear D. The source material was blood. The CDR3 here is CATSAGYELKGAFF. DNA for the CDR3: TGTGCCACCAGTGCTGGGTATGAACTGAAAGGAGCTTTCTTT.